The entry that follows covers one TCR beta chain sequence. This clonotype occurred many times. Its antigen is still unknown. Base qualities are missing; no much larger clone stands one base away. The germline V gene (reference sequence) specifies DFQATT as CDR1 and SNEGSKA as CDR2. The CDR3, cysteine through phenylalanine, is 13 amino acids long. The read is trimmed to its CDR3 DNA, 39 bases read in frame from base 1. Trimming takes 3 bases from V and 10 bases from J, and the germline ends sit 18 bases apart. The data originate from a study of Graves' ophthalmopathy and Graves' hyperthyroidism (dated by TCRdb to 2017 to 2018). Study-wide context: Peripheral blood samples were taken at the time of initial diagnosis, before any treatment was given. To explore V-J signatures that separate ophthalmopathy from hyperthyroidism, a discovery set of about 96 patients was enrolled, consisting of 40 to 45 with ophthalmopathy and some 56 with stable hyperthyroidism. In total, some 130 blood samples were TCR-sequenced: approximately 42 ophthalmopathy, approximately 80 hyperthyroidism and approximately 17 hyperthyroidism-to-ophthalmopathy patients. An independent validation cohort was composed of 18 hyperthyroidism patients and approximately 15 patients who later progressed from hyperthyroidism to ophthalmopathy. To tell Graves' ophthalmopathy apart from Graves' hyperthyroidism, and to predict which patients would progress to ophthalmopathy, the study relied on TCR beta repertoire signatures. Following sampling, methimazole starting at 30 mg daily was administered to hyperthyroidism patients, and high-dose intravenous methylprednisolone was administered to ophthalmopathy patients. The 75 to 100 discovery patients were randomly split 7:3 into training and test sets. In more than 5 hyperthyroidism patients, the T-cell repertoire of thyroid tissue was compared with the T-cell repertoire of blood.

For repertoire sequencing, TCR beta CDR3 regions were amplified from RNA transcripts. The first round was an RT-PCR using HTBI primers with the Qiagen OneStep RT-PCR kit, and this first round was followed by a second-round multiplex PCR, then size selection and purification. Libraries were sequenced on an Illumina HiSeq2000 using paired-end 100 bp reads. Per the source publication's procedure: SOAPnuke was used for read processing, and reads with adapters, uncalled bases, a mean Phred below 15, or no exact constant-primer or identifier match were discarded. High-quality paired reads were merged with COPE v1.2.5. Unique nucleotide sequences were defined as clonotypes and aligned to IMGT TRB V, D and J references using MiTCR v1.1. Analysis was restricted to V-J combinations with a frequency above 0.0001, which covered about 99% of repertoires. For each V-J combination, a TCR clonal expansion and chaos score was defined as the ratio of F50 clonal expansion to chaos observed in the TCRdist matrix. Welch's t-statistics and random forest were used to narrow the features down to around 12 V-J combinations, which were then fed into a naive Bayes classifier. The similarity between thyroid and blood repertoires was quantified using the Morisita-Horn index. Starting from the raw public reads, TCRdb applied fastp trimming at Q25, assembled clones with MiXCR and retained in-frame beta chains. When rows share a CDR3 protein, they turn into one entry using the most common DNA and genes. These V and J calls originate from TCRdb's pipeline instead of the authors' own analysis. For this sample there are hundreds of thousands of distinct CDR3 sequences; around a fifth appear just once. The ten largest make up about 46% of the sample.

Patients with ophthalmopathy had moderately to severely active disease, with a Clinical Activity Score of 3 or more, a NOSPECS grade of 4 or more, and a disease duration of less than 3 months. Anyone with other autoimmune diseases, uncontrolled infections, pregnancy or lactation was excluded from the study. Diagnosis was based on clinical symptoms, serum thyroxine, TRAb, thyroid ultrasound and orbital computed tomography. Ficoll-Paque density gradient centrifugation was used to isolate PBMCs from approximately 10 ml of fresh peripheral blood. Total RNA was extracted using Trizol reagent, and RNA quality was checked on an Agilent 2100 Bioanalyzer. The full study reports these points: Among expanded thyroid clonotypes with frequency above 0.001, most also showed up in blood, which suggests that blood repertoires may reflect the thyroid immune response. The 13-signature model separated ophthalmopathy from stable hyperthyroidism with 85% to 90% sensitivity and about 81% specificity in cross-validation, and 80%/75% in the test set. In validation, the model predicted ophthalmopathy progression with about 71% sensitivity and roughly 72% specificity; roughly 12 predicted patients were CT-confirmed with GO in a median of approximately six months. No statistical method was used to predetermine the sample size, and group allocation was not hidden from the investigators.

The chain is encoded by TRBV20-1 joined to TRBJ1-1; the D gene is perhaps TRBD1, on 6 matching bases. The TCR sequence derives from a woman aged 45-59 years with Graves' ophthalmopathy. Donor details come from another sample of the same person, matched by shared clones. Material: peripheral blood. The sequence in DNA is TGCAGTGCTAGGGGTGACAGGAGCCAGGGAGCTTTCTTT. This encodes CSARGDRSQGAFF.